This record looks at one T cell receptor (beta chain) sequence and its context. Its cognate antigen is unknown. The CDR3 totals 16 residues. The ends were cut back, 3 bases at V and 5 bases at J, with 20 bases in the middle. Germline CDR1 SGHVS, CDR2 FQNEAQ. The sample originates from a study of OX40 agonist ivuxolimab in advanced cancers. Study-level information: Ivuxolimab, an antibody that agonizes OX40 (CD134), was administered to the patients.

Profiling relied on immunoSEQ multiplex PCR, and the TCRdb table lists in-frame clones only, not all of them. The sample gives about 95,000 clones, approximately 89% of which show up once; 0.3% to 0.4% is in the top ten. Study-wide results and caveats: At doses 0.1 to 3.0 mg/kg, CD4+ and CD8+ clones expanded. Certain nonresponding patients likewise had low normalized T-cell clonal expansion.

This sequence originates from an adult with an advanced solid tumor such as melanoma, head and neck, liver or kidney cancer. The material was CD4+ or CD8+ T cells sorted from blood, obtained in a trial of the OX40 agonist ivuxolimab. J is TRBJ2-7 and V is TRBV7-8; D is ambiguous. As DNA, the CDR3 is TGTGCCAGCAGCTTGAGCAGGACCCGCGGTGTGAACGAGCAGTACTTC. It yields the protein CASSLSRTRGVNEQYF.